Sequencing of this TCR beta chain was carried out in a study of cytomegalovirus exposure and HLA in healthy donors (TCRdb year 2017). Regarding the complete study: An earlier analysis of approximately 550 of the donors reported roughly 270 Gb of sequence data and around 120 million unique TCR beta sequences from 150 million to 200 million T cells. The genetic ancestry cluster associated with self-reported Caucasian donors included about four fifths of the 398 genotyped donors. The study profiled the T cell repertoires of 500 to 800 subjects by immunosequencing and related them to cytomegalovirus serostatus. An early release that covered some 630 HLA-typed donors contained about 290 gigabases of sequencing data and 75 million to 100 million unique TCR sequences. A handful of DR-DQ haplotypes were handled as single units for association and clustering because linkage in the cohort was strong. The study was designed to test whether signatures of past pathogen exposure could be identified by cataloging public T cell receptors. Donor age, sex, ethnicity and CMV serostatus were compiled alongside the repertoire data. Across about 370 genotyped donors of the cohort, an average of approximately 240,000 unique TCR beta nucleotide sequences per donor were sequenced, and approximately 19% of those sequences were non-productive. HLA typing included class I and class II loci at four-digit resolution. Typing coverage varied by locus: roughly 620-640 donors for A, B, C, DRB1 and DQB1; some 520 for DQA1; more than 600 for DPA1; roughly 450 for DPB1. Genome-wide SNP genotypes for about three fifths of the roughly 670 donors were used in a later genetic analysis, which treated that subset as a discovery cohort. All discovery cohort repertoires had been generated on a single sequencing platform. In addition to the first cohort of hundreds of subjects, a separate validation cohort of 100 to 150 different subjects was used. In a later analysis, previously published TCR beta repertoires from about 640 donors were re-analyzed and high-resolution HLA genotyping was added so that TCR occurrence patterns could be studied. To predict cytomegalovirus infection status, the study brought together high-throughput TCR immunosequencing, statistical association of individual TCRs with disease status, and machine learning. Rather than using new phenotypic data, the later analysis identified candidate immune exposures from TCR beta sequences and from how often those sequences occurred across donors. To decide whether each TCR beta V gene segment behaved as functional or pseudogenic, an earlier analysis of fewer than 750 of the donors relied on high-throughput TCR beta sequencing. Points the paper makes about the study in general: In a later analysis, HLA-associated TCR beta chains were found to be more clonally expanded and to have lower generation probabilities than equally common non-associated chains. The authors suggested that the approach could potentially be extended to other disease states and immunological phenotypes. An earlier analysis of some 560 of the donors showed that most TCR beta V segments appeared in productive rearrangements either about 87% or about 30% of the time, which broadly matched IMGT annotations. A later analysis reported that several top co-occurrence clusters appeared linked to parvovirus B19, influenza, CMV and Epstein-Barr virus. Some IMGT-functional V segments, including TRBV6-2 and TRBV6-3, could not be distinguished by the 87-base-pair reads and were therefore excluded. In this cohort, only TCR beta chains were sequenced, and detectable features were limited by the absence of alpha or paired-chain data. A few of the identified cytomegalovirus-associated TCR beta chains were confirmed in vitro to be specific for cytomegalovirus antigens. The only immune exposure information available for the cohort was CMV serostatus. Most TCR sequences were observed very rarely across donors, whereas some public TCRs were present in many individuals. At a false discovery rate of 0.05, a later analysis linked about 17,000 TCR beta sequences to specific HLA alleles. Assigning TCR associations to individual alleles was difficult when HLA alleles, especially DR and DQ, strongly co-occurred. Approximately 16 rarely observed V segments, including chromosome 9 orphons, were excluded from the earlier analysis of about 500 of the donors because counts were too low. Because HLA typing was unavailable for some donors at each locus, only the typed subset was used in association tests. Presence/absence analyses assumed roughly uniform sequencing depth across donors, an assumption that may not hold. A later analysis found that TCR association rates varied across HLA loci, with DRB1 alleles showing the most associated TCRs and HLA-C alleles the fewest. The classifier was reported to diagnose cytomegalovirus status with high specificity and sensitivity in both the original cohort and the validation cohort. Correlated functional status among segregating V segments might be attributable to linkage disequilibrium, but an unknown experimental factor could not be ruled out. A further reported finding was that TCR beta sequences accurately predicted the HLA-A and HLA-B alleles for most subjects in the first cohort. In a later genetic analysis, fewer N-insertions in productive TCRs were reported among donors in an Asian-associated ancestry cluster than the roughly 700-donor mean. V-gene and J-gene trimming of TCR beta chains was associated with a missense DCLRE1C variant in a later genetic analysis, and the association was replicated in an independent cohort. In the study, approximately 160 TCR beta chains were listed as associated with cytomegalovirus. A later analysis found that most CMV-associated TCR beta chains appeared HLA-restricted, with HLA associations seemingly driven largely by CMV exposure. A cluster of highly shared sequence variants was judged likely to be a technical artifact of the sequencing pipeline.

The CDR3, cysteine through phenylalanine, is 13 amino acids long. Kept here is only the CDR3 DNA, which spans 39 bases and is read in frame from base 1. CDR1 and CDR2, per the germline V gene, are MDHEN and SYDVKM. Trimming removed 8 bases from V and 12 bases from J; the gene matches leave 8 bases unexplained. The cohort consisted of more than 650 healthy bone marrow donors. All cohort members were sampled while nominally healthy, although unrecorded immune exposures were likely present. The donor was CMV seronegative and was included in the group of a few hundred seronegative cohort members. Every donor gave a peripheral blood sample, and the peripheral blood mononuclear cells from that sample were used for TCR beta sequencing. The Qiagen DNeasy Blood Extraction Kit was used to extract genomic DNA from the blood cell samples. The method behind the library was the immunoSEQ multiplex PCR assay. For the multiplex PCR, a mixture combining 60 forward primers for TCR Vbeta segments and 13 reverse primers for TCR Jbeta segments was used. Amplification of the CDR3 region of rearranged TCR beta genes was performed with a multiplex PCR assay on genomic DNA. The amplified TCR beta libraries were sequenced on the Illumina HiSeq System as 87-base-pair reads. The authors processed their data as follows. A later analysis counted 75 million to 100 million unique TCR beta chains across the roughly 700 repertoires, and around 9.9 million of these chains were shared by at least two donors. Raw reads were error-corrected and collapsed into unique sequences by a nearest-neighbor algorithm in which closely related sequences were merged to remove PCR and sequencing errors. CDR3 sequences were aligned to IMGT reference sequences to assign V, D and J gene segments. Each retained sequence needed at least a six-nucleotide match to both a V gene segment and a J gene segment. A rearrangement was called productive if the CDR3 had no stop codons and remained in frame with V and J, and every other rearrangement was called non-productive. CDR3 was defined by IMGT convention, running from the second conserved V-encoded cysteine to the conserved J-encoded phenylalanine. In an earlier analysis of roughly 580 of the donors, sequences lacking an unambiguous match to a single V gene segment were excluded. An earlier analysis of a few hundred of the donors called V segments functional above 56.7% productive rearrangements and segregating when the between-donor standard deviation exceeded 5%. A statistical classification framework was built to diagnose cytomegalovirus status from the catalog of TCR beta chain sequences. In a later analysis, TCR nucleotide sequences were compared against IMGT/GENE-DB human TR gene sequences so that V and J genes could be assigned. A later analysis assigned CDR3 sequences and most-parsimonious VDJ recombination scenarios with the TCRdist pipeline. A later analysis defined each TCR beta chain by its CDR3 amino acid sequence plus V-gene family, and excluded reads lacking a unique V-gene family. In a later analysis, some 600 highly shared, low-generation-probability nucleotide sequences were removed to address suspected cross-contamination and a sequencing artifact. For each public chain, a later analysis derived a clonal expansion index from normalized ranks of inferred template counts within each repertoire. In a later analysis, generation probabilities were computed with a VDJ recombination model fitted to out-of-frame rearrangements, and the resulting probabilities were checked against IGoR. In a later analysis, TCR-TCR, TCR-HLA and TCR-CMV co-occurrence was scored with hypergeometric tests, and a repertoire-size bias correction was applied to TCR pairs. In a later analysis, false discovery rates were estimated by permuting HLA or CMV assignments 20 times. A later analysis grouped co-occurring TCRs with DBSCAN, adding TCRdist sequence similarity when clustering within HLA-allele-positive subsets. Co-occurrence clustering excluded repertoires with fewer than 30,000 or more than 120,000 public chains, plus five with anomalous nucleotide sharing. TCRdb re-hosts the immuneACCESS table, in-frame sequences only. Its copies lack some clones; in the studies checked, an unresolved V gene accounts for under half of them, and the cause for the rest is not known. From that table come the V and J calls and clone size; the DNA was used to work out D and trimming. The sample has 130,000 to 150,000 clones on record. 2% to 3% of the sample is taken by the ten largest.

Turning to this clone: Its antigen is still unknown.

This chain joins TRBV28 to TRBJ1-6; TRBD1 matches 9 bases in the middle. The sequencing sample was made of PBMCs. This TCR derives from a man aged 40-49 years in good health and CMV-seronegative. In nucleotide form, the sequence is TGTGCCAGCGGGACAGGGATTGGGGGACCCCTCCACTTT. Its translation is CASGTGIGGPLHF.